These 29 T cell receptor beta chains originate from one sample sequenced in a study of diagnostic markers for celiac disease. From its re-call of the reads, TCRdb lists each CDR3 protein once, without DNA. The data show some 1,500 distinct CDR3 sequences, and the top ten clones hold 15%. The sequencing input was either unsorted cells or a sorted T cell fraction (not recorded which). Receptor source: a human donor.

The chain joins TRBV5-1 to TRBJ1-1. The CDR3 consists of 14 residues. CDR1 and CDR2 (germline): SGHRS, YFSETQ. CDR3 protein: CASSLETPNTEAFF.

The CDR3 loop reads CASSEVGVMGYGYTF. The chain carries TRBV18 and TRBJ1-2; TCRdb lists TRBD1, though no DNA is available to test this call. The CDR3 covers 15 residues. Germline-derived CDR1 and CDR2 are KGHSH and LQKENI.

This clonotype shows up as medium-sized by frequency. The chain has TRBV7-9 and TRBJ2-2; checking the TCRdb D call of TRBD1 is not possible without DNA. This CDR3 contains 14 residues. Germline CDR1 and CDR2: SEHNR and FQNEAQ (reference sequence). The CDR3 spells CASSSTVGVGELFF.

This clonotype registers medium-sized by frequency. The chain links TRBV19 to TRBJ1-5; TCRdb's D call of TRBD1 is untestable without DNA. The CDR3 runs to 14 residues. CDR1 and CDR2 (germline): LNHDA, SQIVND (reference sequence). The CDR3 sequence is CASSGQGAVQPQHF.

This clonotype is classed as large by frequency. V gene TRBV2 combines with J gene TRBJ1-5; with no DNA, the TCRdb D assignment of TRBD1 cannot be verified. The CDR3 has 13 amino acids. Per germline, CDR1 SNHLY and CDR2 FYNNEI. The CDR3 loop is CASSVDGGQPQHF. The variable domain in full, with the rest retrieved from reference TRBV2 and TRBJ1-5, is EPEVTQTPSHQVTQMGQEVILRCVPISNHLYFYWYRQILGQKVEFLVSFYNNEISEKSEIFDDQFSVERPDGSNFTLKIRSTKLEDSAMYFCASSVDGGQPQHFGDGTRLSIL.

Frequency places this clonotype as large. The CDR3 spells CAGKIRWNTEAFF. This chain links TRBV2 with TRBJ1-1. Germline assignment: CDR1 SNHLY and CDR2 FYNNEI. The CDR3 totals 13 residues.

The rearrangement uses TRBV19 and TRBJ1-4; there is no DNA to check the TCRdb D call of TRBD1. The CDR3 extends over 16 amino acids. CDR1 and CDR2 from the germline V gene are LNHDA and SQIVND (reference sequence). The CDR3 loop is CASSPGTTATNEKLFF.

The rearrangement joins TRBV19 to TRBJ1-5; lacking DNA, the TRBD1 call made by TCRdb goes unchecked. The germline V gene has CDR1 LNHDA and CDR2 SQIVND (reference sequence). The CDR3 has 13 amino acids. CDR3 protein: CASSKGPNQPQHF.

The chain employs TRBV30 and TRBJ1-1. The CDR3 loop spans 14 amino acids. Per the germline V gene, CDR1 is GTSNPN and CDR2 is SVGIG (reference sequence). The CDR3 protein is CAWSGWGGSAEAFF.

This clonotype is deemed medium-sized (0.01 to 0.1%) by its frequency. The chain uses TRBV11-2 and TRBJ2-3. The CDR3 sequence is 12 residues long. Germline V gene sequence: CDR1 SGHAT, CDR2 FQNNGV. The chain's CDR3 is CASSLRADTQYF. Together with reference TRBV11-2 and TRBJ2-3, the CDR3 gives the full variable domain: EAGVAQSPRYKIIEKRQSVAFWCNPISGHATLYWYQQILGQGPKLLIQFQNNGVVDDSQLPKDRFSAERLKGVDSTLKIQPAKLEDSAVYLCASSLRADTQYFGPGTRLTVL.

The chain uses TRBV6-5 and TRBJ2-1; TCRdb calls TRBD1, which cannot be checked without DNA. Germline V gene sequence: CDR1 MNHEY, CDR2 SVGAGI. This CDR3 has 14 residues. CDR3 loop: CASGRDRVTNEQFF.

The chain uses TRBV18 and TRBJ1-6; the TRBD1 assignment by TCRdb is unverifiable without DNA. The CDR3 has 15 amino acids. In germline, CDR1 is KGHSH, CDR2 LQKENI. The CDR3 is CASSPLGAYNSPLHF.

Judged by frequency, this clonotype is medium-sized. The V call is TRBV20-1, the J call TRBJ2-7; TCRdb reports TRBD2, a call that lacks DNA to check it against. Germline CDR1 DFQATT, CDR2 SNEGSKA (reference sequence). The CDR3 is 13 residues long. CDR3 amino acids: CSAREARGLKQYF.

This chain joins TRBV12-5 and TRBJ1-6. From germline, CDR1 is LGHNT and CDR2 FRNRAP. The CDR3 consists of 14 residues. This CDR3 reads CASGLGLLMRPLHF.

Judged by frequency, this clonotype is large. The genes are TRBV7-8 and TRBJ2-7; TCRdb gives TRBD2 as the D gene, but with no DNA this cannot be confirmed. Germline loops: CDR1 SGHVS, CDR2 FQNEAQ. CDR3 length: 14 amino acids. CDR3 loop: CASSLGTLSYEQYF.

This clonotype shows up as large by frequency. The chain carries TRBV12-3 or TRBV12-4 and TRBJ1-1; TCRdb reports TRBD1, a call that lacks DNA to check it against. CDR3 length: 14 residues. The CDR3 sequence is CASRGWGQIFEAFF.

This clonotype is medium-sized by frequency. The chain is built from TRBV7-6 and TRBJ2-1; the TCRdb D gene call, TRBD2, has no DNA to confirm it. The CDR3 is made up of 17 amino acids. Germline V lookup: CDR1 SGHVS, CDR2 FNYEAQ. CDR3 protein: CASSLASGTRVLSEQFF. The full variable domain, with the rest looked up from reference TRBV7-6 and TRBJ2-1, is GAGVSQSPRYKVTKRGQDVALRCDPISGHVSLYWYRQALGQGPEFLTYFNYEAQQDKSGLPNDRFSAERPEGSISTLTIQRTEQRDSAMYRCASSLASGTRVLSEQFFGPGTRLTVL.

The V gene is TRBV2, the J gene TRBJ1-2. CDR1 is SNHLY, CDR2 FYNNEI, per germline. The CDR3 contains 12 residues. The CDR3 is CASSQRPYGYTF.

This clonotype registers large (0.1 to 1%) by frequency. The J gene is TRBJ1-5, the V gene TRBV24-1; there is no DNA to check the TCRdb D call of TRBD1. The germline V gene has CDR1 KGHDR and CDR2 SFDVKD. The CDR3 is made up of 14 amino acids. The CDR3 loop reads CATGQAPSNQPQHF.

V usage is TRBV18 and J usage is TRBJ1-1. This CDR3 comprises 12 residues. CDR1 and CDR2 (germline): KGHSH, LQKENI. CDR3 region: CASSPRNTEAFF.

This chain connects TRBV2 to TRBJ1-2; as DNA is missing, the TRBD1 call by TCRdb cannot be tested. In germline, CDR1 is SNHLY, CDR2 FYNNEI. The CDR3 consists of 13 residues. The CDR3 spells CASSAAPVRGYTF.

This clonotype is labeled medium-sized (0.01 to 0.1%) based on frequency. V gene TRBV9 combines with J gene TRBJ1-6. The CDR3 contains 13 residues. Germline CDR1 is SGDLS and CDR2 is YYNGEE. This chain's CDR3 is CASSVEWNSPLHF.

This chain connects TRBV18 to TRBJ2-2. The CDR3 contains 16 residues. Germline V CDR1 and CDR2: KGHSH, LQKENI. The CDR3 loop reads CASSPLMDGNTGELFF.

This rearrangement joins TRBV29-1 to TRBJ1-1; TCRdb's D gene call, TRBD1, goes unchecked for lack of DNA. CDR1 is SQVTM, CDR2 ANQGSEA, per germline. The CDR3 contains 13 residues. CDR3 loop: CSASRQANTEAFF.

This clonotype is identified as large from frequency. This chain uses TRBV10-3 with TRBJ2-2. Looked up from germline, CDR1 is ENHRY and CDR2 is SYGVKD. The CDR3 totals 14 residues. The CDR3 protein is CAISEGIPSGELFF.

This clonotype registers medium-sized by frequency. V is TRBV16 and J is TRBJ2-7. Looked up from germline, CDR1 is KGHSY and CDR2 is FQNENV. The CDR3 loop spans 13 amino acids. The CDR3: CASSPSTGIGQYF.

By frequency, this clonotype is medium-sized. The CDR3 spells CASRSGQNYGYTF. The J gene is TRBJ1-2, the V gene TRBV28; TCRdb names TRBD1, which stays unverified in the absence of DNA. The V gene's germline CDR1 is MDHEN and CDR2 SYDVKM. The CDR3 extends over 13 amino acids.

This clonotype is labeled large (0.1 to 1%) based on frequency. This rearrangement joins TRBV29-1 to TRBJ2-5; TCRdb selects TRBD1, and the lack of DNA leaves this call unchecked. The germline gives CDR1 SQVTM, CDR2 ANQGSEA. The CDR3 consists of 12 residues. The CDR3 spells CSAGSPGETQYF.

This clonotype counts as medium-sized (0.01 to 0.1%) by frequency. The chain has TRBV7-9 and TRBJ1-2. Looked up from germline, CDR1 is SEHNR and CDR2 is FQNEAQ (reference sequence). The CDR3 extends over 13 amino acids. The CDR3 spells CASSPGRVDGYTF.